This is a list of T cell receptor beta chains from one sample in a study of Tregs in tolerant kidney transplant recipients. Repertoires were generated with immunoSEQ multiplex PCR, while TCRdb's copy carries only in-frame clones and drops some. The sample yields over 50,000 clones, over 70% seen once. The sample comprised CD4+ T cells from blood. The origin of the receptors is a human donor in good health. Each CDR3 is given with its conserved first and last residue. The order of the fields is V gene, J gene, CDR3 protein.

TRBV5-8	TRBJ2-4	CASRSRRKNIQYF
TRBV4-2	TRBJ2-4	CASQDPGPLAKNIQYF
TRBV9	TRBJ1-1	CASSVSRASTEAFF
TRBV19	TRBJ2-2	CASSLAGALNTGELFF
TRBV10-1	TRBJ2-3	CASSGVSESDTQYF
TRBV6-4	TRBJ2-3	CASSDSAGGPGTQYF
TRBV4-3	TRBJ2-5	CASSQEASGGLLKTQYF
TRBV5-1	TRBJ1-4	CASSPGTGGEKLFF
TRBV23-1	TRBJ2-7	CASSQRGAPYEQYF
TRBV6-1	TRBJ1-1	CASSEGGVTEAFF
TRBV5-1	TRBJ1-1	CASSLGQGGTEAFF
TRBV7-2	TRBJ1-2	CASSLPPYRDPYGYTF
TRBV5-1	TRBJ1-1	CASSLVAGKSEAFF
TRBV9	TRBJ2-3	CASSVRVTGINTQYF
TRBV7-2	TRBJ1-1	CASSLQGGTEAFF
TRBV28	TRBJ2-7	CASSSRTSGRTADEQYF
TRBV12-5	TRBJ2-3	CASGLALQGRTQYF
TRBV4-3	TRBJ2-1	CASSQNPRGAKAEQFF
TRBV5-4	TRBJ2-1	CASRGGQAGDEQFF
TRBV6-1	TRBJ1-2	CASSRAANYGYTF
TRBV30	TRBJ2-7	CAWRTSGKSYEQYF
TRBV18	TRBJ1-1	CASSPLRQAMNTEAFF
TRBV11-2	TRBJ1-6	CASSRQGKSPLHF
TRBV20-1	TRBJ2-7	CSVLKVYEQYF
TRBV6-1	TRBJ1-1	CASSGGHLMDTEAFF
TRBV9	TRBJ2-7	CASSDRRNGGRGEQYF
TRBV9	TRBJ2-3	CASSSLFPGGGTDTQYF
TRBV14	TRBJ1-4	CASSLLGQSGEKLFF
TRBV2	TRBJ1-1	CASSGESLNTEAFF
TRBV4-1	TRBJ1-2	CASSQEAGVLGYTF